Included here is one TCR beta chain sequence, with context. Its antigen remains unidentified. TCRdb keeps only in-frame clones here, not all; method: immunoSEQ multiplex PCR. The table shows about 82,000 clones, with about 85% occurring only once. The data are from a study of OX40 agonist ivuxolimab in advanced cancers. Whole-study results and caveats: No determination was made of the antigen specificity of the expanded peripheral T cells. Compared with others, partial responders at 0.1-3.0 mg/kg displayed clonal expansion among the lowest.

Between the trimmed V and J ends, which lost 7 bases and 7 bases, there was a span of 13 bases. The CDR3 runs to 12 residues. Germline lookup yields CDR1 MDHEN and CDR2 SYDVKM. Specimen: CD4+ or CD8+ T cells sorted from blood, collected in a trial of the OX40 agonist ivuxolimab. The sequence came from an adult with an advanced solid tumor such as melanoma, head and neck, liver or kidney cancer. The chain couples TRBV28 to TRBJ1-2, with D unclear. CDR3 DNA sequence: TGTGCCAGCAACACGGGCAGGAGTGGCTACACCTTC. It encodes CASNTGRSGYTF.